These 3 T cell receptor beta chains came from one sample sequenced in a study of T cells after yellow fever vaccination. TCRdb ran MiXCR on the 5' RACE reads and lists one entry per CDR3 protein. The sample has roughly 170,000 distinct CDR3 sequences; approximately 6.2% are singletons. Material: CD4+ T cells sorted from PBMCs, obtained on the day of the first yellow fever vaccination. The receptors originated from a man aged 18 to 29 who received the YFV17D yellow fever vaccine.

This clonotype was found many times. V usage is TRBV10-3 and J usage is TRBJ2-1; D possibly corresponds to TRBD1 (5 bases). CDR1 ENHRY and CDR2 SYGVKD come from the germline V gene. The CDR3 consists of 15 residues. V was shortened by 3 bases and J by 7 bases, with 16 bases between the two germline ends. DNA of the CDR3: TGTGCCATCAGTGATAATGCCAGGGTTGATAATGAGCAGTTCTTC. Translating gives CAISDNARVDNEQFF.

V is TRBV5-1 and J is TRBJ1-1; D may be TRBD1 (5 bases). The CDR3 sequence is 14 residues long. V shed 0 bases and J shed 3 bases, with 9 bases lying between them. The germline V gene has CDR1 SGHRS and CDR2 YFSETQ. Here the CDR3 DNA reads TGCGCCAGCAGCTTGGTGGGACTCGACACTGAAGCTTTCTTT. Its protein is CASSLVGLDTEAFF.

The CDR3 bases are TGTGCCACCATAAGCTTTGGTTACGAGCAGTACGTC. The encoded protein is CATISFGYEQYV. The rearrangement joins TRBV24-1 to TRBJ2-7; D remains ambiguous. The CDR3 covers 12 residues. Germline V gene data show CDR1 as KGHDR and CDR2 as SFDVKD. V dropped 8 bases and J dropped 4 bases, with 11 bases sitting between them.